This T cell receptor beta chain was sequenced for a study of cytomegalovirus exposure and HLA in healthy donors. The study, taken as a whole, reports: A later analysis revealed that TCR association rates differed between HLA loci, peaking at DRB1 and bottoming out at HLA-C.

The sample holds a few counts of this clone. The antigen is undetermined. The V gene lost 2 bases and the J gene lost 6 bases, with 6 bases spanning the gap. This CDR3 has 11 residues. Germline V gene lookup returns CDR1 SGHNT and CDR2 YYREEE (reference sequence). Among the donors, all were healthy bone marrow donors. Nominally healthy donors were sampled, though unrecorded immune exposures were likely. PCR was performed using 60 Vbeta and 13 Jbeta primers. The protocol was immunoSEQ multiplex PCR, while the TCRdb copy is restricted to in-frame clones and leaves out a portion. The sample includes 200,000 or so clones, around 85% of them seen just once.

Sequenced sample: PBMCs. The chain carries TRBV5-4 and TRBJ2-7; D call uncertain. The TCR comes from a man between 50 and 59 years old in good health and CMV-seronegative. CDR3 DNA sequence: TGTGCCAGCAGCTTATTCGGCGAGCAGTACTTC. This translates into CASSLFGEQYF.